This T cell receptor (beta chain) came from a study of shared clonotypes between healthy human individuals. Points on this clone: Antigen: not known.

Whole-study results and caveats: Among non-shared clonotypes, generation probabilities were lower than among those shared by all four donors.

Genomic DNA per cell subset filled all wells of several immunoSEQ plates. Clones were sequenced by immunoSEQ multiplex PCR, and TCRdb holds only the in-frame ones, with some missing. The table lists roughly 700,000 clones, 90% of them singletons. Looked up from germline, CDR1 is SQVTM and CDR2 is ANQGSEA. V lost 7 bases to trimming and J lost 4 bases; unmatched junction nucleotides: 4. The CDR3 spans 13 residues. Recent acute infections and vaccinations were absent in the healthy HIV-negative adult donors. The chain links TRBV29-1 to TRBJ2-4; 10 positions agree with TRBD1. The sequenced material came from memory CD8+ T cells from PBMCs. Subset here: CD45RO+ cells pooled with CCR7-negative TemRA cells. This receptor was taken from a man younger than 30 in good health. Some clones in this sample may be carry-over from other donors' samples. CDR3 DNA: TGCAGCGCGTCGGGACAGGGGAAAAACATTCAGTACTTC. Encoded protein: CSASGQGKNIQYF.